This T cell receptor beta chain was identified during a study of CD8 T cells in Susac syndrome. CD8+ and CD4+ blood T cells underwent TCR beta sequencing. Random-hexamer reverse transcription was applied to about 0.45 to 1 ug RNA. Using its own MiXCR run on the immunoSEQ multiplex PCR reads, TCRdb lists one record per CDR3 protein. In the table there are hundreds of thousands of distinct CDR3 sequences, around 93% of which are singletons. Germline values: CDR1 SGHRS, CDR2 YFSETQ. CDR3 length: 15 residues. V lost 0 bases and J lost 6, with 14 bases in between. This receptor was obtained from a human donor with multiple sclerosis. Material: CD4+ T cells from PBMCs. The gene calls are TRBV5-1 and TRBJ2-3, with D possibly matching TRBD1 (6 bases). For the CDR3, the DNA is TGCGCCAGCAGCTTGGGGGACACCTTTCTGGATACGCAGTATTTT. Amino acid sequence: CASSLGDTFLDTQYF.